Listed below are T cell receptor beta chains from one sample, sequenced in a study of CD8+ T cells in alopecia areata. The method was immunoSEQ multiplex PCR; TCRdb's version includes in-frame clones alone and lacks a portion of them. The data contain roughly 150,000 clones, around half of them singletons. This specimen was CD8+ T cells sorted from blood, taken at week 0. These receptor sequences come from a human donor with alopecia areata. Each CDR3 is given with its conserved first and last residue. The order of the fields is V gene, J gene, D gene, clone size, CDR3 protein, CDR3 DNA. The D gene is left open where the match is weak. Only some rows state a clone size, as once, few, many or a class for expanded clones.

TRBV9	TRBJ2-5	-	-	CASSVGRAHDRAQYF	TGTGCCAGCAGCGTAGGCAGGGCCCACGATAGGGCCCAGTACTTC
TRBV29-1	TRBJ1-2	TRBD1	few	CSVERQGKAYGYTF	TGCAGCGTTGAACGACAGGGGAAGGCCTATGGCTACACCTTC
TRBV7-6	TRBJ2-7	TRBD1	-	CASSLGGQEVSYEQYF	TGTGCCAGCAGCTTAGGGGGACAGGAGGTCTCCTACGAGCAGTACTTC
TRBV9	TRBJ2-1	TRBD2	-	CASSPLAGAPNEQFF	TGTGCCAGCAGCCCACTAGCGGGGGCTCCAAATGAGCAGTTCTTC
TRBV27	TRBJ2-5	TRBD2	-	CASSSRGGAETQYF	TGTGCCAGCAGTTCCCGCGGGGGGGCCGAGACCCAGTACTTC
TRBV29-1	TRBJ2-7	-	few	CSLSTSSGAEQYF	TGCAGTTTATCCACGAGCTCCGGGGCCGAGCAGTACTTC
TRBV9	TRBJ2-1	-	few	CASSPVDRPYNEQFF	TGTGCCAGCAGTCCTGTGGACAGACCATACAATGAGCAGTTCTTC
TRBV4-3	TRBJ2-7	-	-	CASSQARSGPTYEQYF	TGCGCCAGCAGCCAAGCCCGATCCGGGCCTACCTACGAGCAGTACTTC
TRBV7-9	TRBJ2-1	-	few	CASSLPGSYNEQFF	TGTGCCAGCAGCTTACCGGGCTCCTACAATGAGCAGTTCTTC
TRBV5-1	TRBJ2-5	-	-	CASSLDGARETQYF	TGCGCCAGCAGCTTGGATGGGGCCCGAGAGACCCAGTACTTC
TRBV4-1	TRBJ2-3	-	-	CASSPPMSTDTQYF	TGCGCCAGCAGCCCTCCGATGAGCACAGATACGCAGTATTTT
TRBV7-2	TRBJ1-6	-	once	CASSRRDWGMSYNSPLHF	TGTGCCAGCAGCCGCAGGGATTGGGGAATGTCCTATAATTCACCCCTCCACTTT
TRBV2	TRBJ1-2	TRBD1	once	CASARTGTAYGYTF	TGTGCCAGCGCCCGAACCGGGACAGCCTATGGCTACACCTTC
TRBV9	TRBJ2-3	TRBD2	-	CASSAISGGGRDTQYF	TGTGCCAGCAGCGCCATTTCGGGCGGGGGTCGAGATACGCAGTATTTT
TRBV27	TRBJ1-2	-	-	CASSRQSGGGYTF	TGTGCCAGCAGTCGACAGAGTGGCGGGGGCTACACCTTC
TRBV13	TRBJ1-1	-	few	CASISDRNEAFF	TGTGCCAGCATCTCAGACCGGAATGAAGCTTTCTTT
TRBV7-6	TRBJ2-3	-	few	CASSLVAVTDTQYF	TGTGCCAGCAGCTTGGTTGCGGTCACAGATACGCAGTATTTT
TRBV11-2	TRBJ2-7	-	few	CASSSYDRPYEQYF	TGTGCCAGCAGCTCGTACGACAGACCCTACGAGCAGTACTTC
TRBV19	TRBJ2-2	TRBD1	-	CASSILGQGNTGELFF	TGTGCCAGTAGTATCCTGGGACAGGGCAACACCGGGGAGCTGTTTTTT
TRBV27	TRBJ1-4	-	-	CASSLRSFQANEKLFF	TGTGCCAGCAGTTTACGGAGTTTCCAGGCTAATGAAAAACTGTTTTTT
TRBV15	TRBJ2-1	-	-	CATSTRDRASYNEQFF	TGTGCCACCAGCACAAGGGACCGAGCTTCCTACAATGAGCAGTTCTTC
TRBV9	TRBJ2-3	TRBD1	-	CASSVGQGPTDTQYF	TGTGCCAGCAGCGTCGGACAGGGACCCACAGATACGCAGTATTTT
TRBV27	TRBJ1-4	-	few	CASSPGGASNEKLFF	TGTGCCAGCAGTCCCGGTGGGGCATCTAATGAAAAACTGTTTTTT
TRBV11-2	TRBJ2-1	-	many	CASSHGPEQFF	TGTGCCAGCAGCCATGGGCCCGAGCAGTTCTTC
TRBV11-2	TRBJ2-1	-	-	CASSQTGLDYNEQFF	TGTGCCAGCAGTCAGACGGGACTCGACTACAATGAGCAGTTCTTC
TRBV29-1	TRBJ1-1	-	-	CSVEHNTEAFF	TGCAGCGTTGAACACAACACTGAAGCTTTCTTT
TRBV29-1	TRBJ2-7	-	-	CSVEGGGSYEQYF	TGCAGCGTTGAAGGAGGAGGGTCCTACGAGCAGTACTTC
TRBV9	TRBJ2-5	-	-	CASSAFEYQETQYF	TGTGCCAGCAGCGCATTCGAGTACCAAGAGACCCAGTACTTC
TRBV30	TRBJ1-4	-	-	CAWSAGATNEKLFF	TGTGCCTGGAGCGCCGGGGCAACTAATGAAAAACTGTTTTTT
TRBV2	TRBJ1-6	-	-	CASSPGPSSYNSPLHF	TGTGCCAGCAGTCCGGGACCCAGCTCCTATAATTCACCCCTCCACTTT
TRBV9	TRBJ2-4	-	once	CASSVDSANIQYF	TGTGCCAGCAGCGTTGACAGCGCAAACATTCAGTACTTC
TRBV27	TRBJ2-7	TRBD1	few	CASSPGQGYEQYF	TGTGCCAGCAGTCCAGGACAGGGGTACGAGCAGTACTTC
TRBV19	TRBJ1-5	-	few	CASSLGINQPQHF	TGTGCCAGTAGCCTTGGGATCAATCAGCCCCAGCATTTT
TRBV19	TRBJ1-1	-	-	CASSPTVDLEAFF	TGTGCCAGTAGTCCGACAGTGGATCTTGAAGCTTTCTTT
TRBV7-9	TRBJ1-1	-	-	CASNPGNTEAFF	TGTGCCAGCAACCCAGGCAACACTGAAGCTTTCTTT
TRBV7-6	TRBJ1-1	TRBD1	many	CASSQQGTTEAFF	TGTGCCAGCAGTCAACAGGGGACGACTGAAGCTTTCTTT
TRBV30	TRBJ2-7	TRBD1	few	CAWSSGQGHYEQYF	TGTGCCTGGAGTTCGGGACAGGGACACTACGAGCAGTACTTC
TRBV13	TRBJ2-3	TRBD2	-	CASSLGTTRGTDTQYF	TGTGCCAGCAGCCTAGGGACTACCCGAGGCACAGATACGCAGTATTTT
TRBV29-1	TRBJ1-2	-	-	CSAAGEGYGYTF	TGCAGCGCAGCGGGGGAAGGCTATGGCTACACCTTC
TRBV29-1	TRBJ2-7	TRBD1	-	CSVAAGTGSSYEQYF	TGCAGCGTGGCTGCCGGGACAGGAAGCTCCTACGAGCAGTACTTC
TRBV27	TRBJ2-5	-	-	CASSQGGAPQETQYF	TGTGCCAGCAGTCAGGGGGGGGCTCCCCAAGAGACCCAGTACTTC
TRBV6-6	TRBJ2-7	-	few	CASSYEVGTPDIEYF	TGTGCCAGCAGTTACGAGGTCGGTACTCCGGATATCGAGTACTTC
TRBV6-5	TRBJ2-7	TRBD1	-	CASSARQGAYEQYF	TGTGCCAGCAGTGCCCGACAGGGTGCCTACGAGCAGTACTTC
TRBV30	TRBJ1-1	-	few	CAWRPTKNTEAFF	TGTGCCTGGAGGCCCACCAAGAACACTGAAGCTTTCTTT
TRBV30	TRBJ2-7	TRBD1	-	CAWSVRTGYEQYF	TGTGCCTGGAGTGTACGGACAGGATACGAGCAGTACTTC
TRBV7-3	TRBJ2-6	-	few	CASSIPGQPGANVLTF	TGTGCCAGCAGCATTCCCGGACAGCCTGGGGCCAACGTCCTGACTTTC
TRBV29-1	TRBJ2-7	-	-	CSVVARGEQYF	TGCAGCGTTGTGGCCAGGGGCGAGCAGTACTTC
TRBV29-1	TRBJ1-1	-	-	CSVDGGLPEAFF	TGCAGCGTTGATGGAGGGTTGCCTGAAGCTTTCTTT
TRBV6-6	TRBJ2-3	-	-	CASLAGNTDTQYF	TGTGCCAGCCTTGCTGGAAACACAGATACACAGTATTTT
TRBV2	TRBJ1-1	-	-	CASVPNTEAFF	TGTGCCAGCGTCCCGAACACTGAAGCTTTCTTT
TRBV5-1	TRBJ2-5	TRBD1	once	CASSRGQGGSQETQYF	TGCGCCAGCAGCAGAGGACAGGGTGGGTCACAAGAGACCCAGTACTTC
TRBV7-9	TRBJ2-7	-	-	CASIGQGYDEQYF	TGTGCCAGCATCGGGCAGGGCTATGACGAGCAGTACTTC
TRBV10-3	TRBJ2-7	-	few	CATGDGAYEQYF	TGTGCCACCGGGGACGGGGCCTACGAGCAGTACTTC